This T cell receptor (beta chain) comes out of a study of cytomegalovirus exposure and HLA in healthy donors. Germline CDR1 SGHNT, CDR2 YYREEE (reference sequence). J lost 5 bases, V lost 0 bases, and 18 bases had no gene match. The CDR3 runs 19 residues. Notes on this clone: Its antigen is unknown.

PCR was performed using 60 Vbeta and 13 Jbeta primers. The assay was immunoSEQ multiplex PCR, and TCRdb's table has in-frame clones only and misses some. The sample has 90,000 or so clones, 70% to 75% seen once. Study findings and constraints: About 87% or about 30% of the time was how often most TCR beta V segments were productive, according to an earlier analysis. The study put 150 to 200 TCR beta chains on its list as cytomegalovirus-associated.

Sequencing was done on a sample of PBMCs. The chain is built from TRBV5-4 and TRBJ2-7; 9 bases fit TRBD2. This sequence was found in a man between 60 and 70 years old in good health and CMV-seronegative. CDR3 amino acids: CASSLDPWGVAGGPDEQYF. The CDR3 nucleotides are TGTGCCAGCAGCTTGGATCCTTGGGGGGTGGCGGGGGGGCCCGACGAGCAGTACTTC.